Only a few counts were recorded for the clone carrying this T cell receptor beta chain. This CDR3 is 13 amino acids long. The germline V gene has CDR1 KGHDR and CDR2 SFDVKD. V was clipped by 5 bases and J by 8 bases; unmatched bases: 6. One entry per CDR3 protein results from TCRdb running MiXCR on the 5' RACE reads. The table lists fewer than 60,000 distinct CDR3 sequences, around 12% of them singletons. The entry originates in a study of T-cell memory formation after mild COVID-19. The rearrangement links TRBV24-1 to TRBJ2-3; 7 bases line up with TRBD1. The material sequenced was PBMCs or a T cell subset sorted from them (not recorded which). The receptor was derived from a man younger than 35 who had mild COVID-19 (a few samples of this study predate the infection). Cell type and time point are not known. The CDR3 loop is CATSAGDRSTQYF. CDR3 bases: TGTGCCACCAGTGCCGGGGACAGATCTACGCAGTATTTT.